This T cell receptor (beta chain) was profiled in a study of memory CD4+ T cells and cytomegalovirus serostatus. The study, taken as a whole, reports: The CMV-associated TCR signature appears largely within the CD4+ memory repertoire.

CDR1 is SGHTA and CDR2 is FQGTGA in the germline V gene. Between the trimmed V and J ends, which lost 2 bases and 10 bases, there was a span of 9 bases. The CDR3 extends over 13 amino acids. Profiling relied on immunoSEQ multiplex PCR, and the TCRdb table lists in-frame clones only, not all of them. The sample shows 40,000 to 55,000 clones, approximately 80% of them seen only once. Single viable CD3+CD4+CD8-CD45RO+ cells were sorted as the memory CD4+ T cells. About this clone itself: Its antigen is unidentified.

The sample was memory CD4+ T cells from blood. This TCR was sampled from an adult in good health and CMV-seropositive. The chain recombines TRBV7-3 with TRBJ1-6; unclear D gene. CDR3 sequence reads: CASSLEQDSPLHF. The DNA for the CDR3 is TGTGCCAGCAGCTTAGAGCAGGACTCACCCCTCCACTTT.